This TCR beta chain was recovered during a study of cytomegalovirus exposure and HLA in healthy donors. The PCR had 60 Vbeta and 13 Jbeta primers. The data were produced by immunoSEQ multiplex PCR, yet TCRdb's version contains in-frame clones alone and is incomplete. The sample holds 35,000 to 50,000 clones; roughly three quarters are singletons and the top ten take roughly 3.7%. With respect to this clone: Its matching antigen is unknown.

The CDR3 has 17 residues. Germline CDR1 is SGHDN and CDR2 is FVKESK. V lost 2 bases and J lost 2; bases outside the gene matches: 10. Donors consisted of healthy bone marrow donors. General study points: Beyond CMV serostatus, there was no information to go on about immune exposure. By a later analysis, the bulk of CMV-associated TCR beta chains appeared HLA-restricted.

The sample consisted of PBMCs. V and J are TRBV14 and TRBJ2-3; 7 bases line up with TRBD1. The TCR sequence derives from a middle-aged man in good health and CMV-seronegative. CDR3 DNA: TGTGCCAGCAGCCAACTGTGGGGACAGACAAACACAGATACGCAGTATTTT. Encoded protein: CASSQLWGQTNTDTQYF.